This is a list of T cell receptor beta chains from one sample in a study of T cell responses to AZD1222 COVID-19 vaccine. Sequenced by immunoSEQ multiplex PCR; TCRdb stores in-frame clones only, minus some. Among fewer than 300,000 clones listed, more than 80% were seen once. The sample here was peripheral blood, taken on day 0 of AZD1222 vaccination. These receptors were obtained from an adult in good health. CDR3s leave out the opening cysteine and the closing phenylalanine or tryptophan. D genes are given only for firm matches.

v_gene | d_gene | CDR3aa
TRBV3-1/TRBV3-2 | TRBD2 | ASSPPGGTDTQY
TRBV19 | . | ASSAGWDQETQY
TRBV4-3 | . | ASSQVLLQTGNTIY
TRBV6-6 | TRBD1 | ASSYWSTGESNGYT
TRBV7-9 | . | ASSLETGNQPQH
TRBV15 | . | ATSPRGKGGRPYNEQF
TRBV30 | . | AWRDGGDLSNQPQH
TRBV4-1 | TRBD2 | ASSQAPGLAGEGYEQY
TRBV7-3 | . | ASSTGTGAYNEQF
TRBV18 | TRBD2 | ASSPETSIYEQY
TRBV28 | . | ASTPGPRREQF
TRBV7-8 | . | ASSFMRYSTDTQY
TRBV7-2 | . | ASSLGGVAGITDTQY
TRBV28 | . | ASNDGNQPQH
TRBV19 | TRBD2 | ASSMGLAPAYNEQF